Only one count was recorded for the clone carrying this TCR beta chain. Its antigen is as yet unknown. The sample is drawn from a study of regulatory T cells in long-lasting Graves disease. Study-wide context: Under 3 months of antithyroid drugs had been taken by newly diagnosed Graves' patients. Study observations and caveats: Only peripheral blood was studied, not thyroid tissue. There was favoring of TRBV28, TRBJ1-2 and TRBJ2-5 in persistent disease.

Researchers made TCR beta libraries by using iRepertoire HTBI primers and running Arm-PCR on CDR3 regions. MiXCR was run by TCRdb on the multiplex PCR reads, yielding one entry per CDR3 protein. The top ten hold 23% of the sample, which has 420,000 or so distinct CDR3 sequences, 16% seen once. The CDR3 runs 17 residues. J was trimmed by 2 bases and V by 0 bases; bases with no gene match: 4. Per the germline V gene, CDR1 is KGHSH and CDR2 is LQKENI. The time point was: newly diagnosed GD, antithyroid drugs for less than 3 months. PBMC RNA was the source of the TCR library. These data were likewise used in another study, on T cells in Graves' hyperthyroidism and ophthalmopathy. That source adds: On the basis of clinical symptoms, serum thyroxine and TRAb, thyroid ultrasound and orbital computed tomography, diagnoses were made.

The starting material was peripheral blood mononuclear cells (PBMCs), obtained at new diagnosis, from a patient treated with antithyroid drugs. The clonotype was recovered from a woman in her late teens or twenties with Graves disease. The chain combines TRBV18 with TRBJ2-2; 9 bases match TRBD2. The CDR3 loop is CASSPPLLAGNTGELFF. The CDR3 nucleotides are TGTGCCAGCTCACCACCGCTTCTAGCGGGAAACACCGGGGAGCTGTTTTTT.